This T cell receptor beta chain was documented in a study of T cells in Graves' hyperthyroidism and ophthalmopathy (dated by TCRdb to between 2017 and 2020). Background on the whole study: Peripheral blood samples were taken at initial diagnosis, before any treatment was given. A discovery cohort of about a hundred patients, fewer than 50 with Graves' ophthalmopathy and fewer than 65 with stable Graves' hyperthyroidism, was used to find distinguishing TCR V-J signatures. Prospective prediction of ophthalmopathy was tested in an independent validation cohort consisting of some 19 hyperthyroidism patients and some 17 patients who later progressed to ophthalmopathy. For training and testing, the 100 or so patients in the discovery cohort were randomly divided in a 7:3 ratio. The study also compared thyroid tissue and blood T-cell repertoires from roughly 6 Graves' hyperthyroidism patients. Once sampling was done, hyperthyroidism patients were given methimazole at a starting dose of 30 mg daily, whereas ophthalmopathy patients were given high-dose intravenous methylprednisolone. TCR Vbeta CDR3 sequencing of roughly 140 peripheral blood samples (roughly 41 ophthalmopathy, 75 hyperthyroidism and around 17 progressor patients) is reported in the paper. Beyond this particular receptor, the publication reports: In validation, the model predicted progression to ophthalmopathy a median of roughly 6.1 months before onset, with over 60% sensitivity and 72.22% specificity. A 13 V-J signature model separated ophthalmopathy from stable hyperthyroidism, with roughly 88% sensitivity and 81% to 83% specificity in cross-validation and 80%/75% in testing. No statistical method was used to fix the sample size in advance, and group allocation was not hidden from the investigators. Most expanded thyroid clonotypes (frequency above 0.001) were also detected in blood, suggesting blood repertoires may reflect thyroid immune responses.

In the ophthalmopathy patients, disease was moderately to severely active, with a Clinical Activity Score of 3 or more, a NOSPECS grade of 4 or more, and a duration of less than 3 months. Patients with uncontrolled infections, other autoimmune diseases, pregnancy or lactation were excluded. Diagnoses were established on the basis of clinical symptoms, serum thyroxine and TRAb, thyroid ultrasound, and orbital computed tomography. PBMCs were isolated from 7.5 to 10 ml of fresh peripheral blood by Ficoll-Paque density gradient centrifugation. Trizol reagent was used to extract total RNA, and RNA quality was then checked on an Agilent 2100 Bioanalyzer. Its CDR3 holds 13 amino acids, cysteine through phenylalanine. The CDR3 DNA has 39 bases and is translated from base 1. Per the germline V gene, SNHLY is the CDR1 and FYNNEI is the CDR2. The junction carries 13 bases between V and J, which are trimmed by 4 bases and 9 bases respectively.

This clonotype was recorded many times. Its antigen target is currently unknown. No quality values exist for individual bases; no much larger clone is one base distant. Amplification of TCR beta CDR3 regions was carried out from RNA transcripts. The first round of RT-PCR for the TCR CDR3 was performed with the HTBI primer set and the Qiagen OneStep RT-PCR kit. The libraries were constructed in a second round of multiplex PCR and then size-selected and purified. Libraries were sequenced paired-end with 100 bp reads on an Illumina HiSeq2000. As for the authors' bioinformatics: SOAPnuke was used to process the raw data, throwing out any read that contained adapters or uncalled bases, had a mean Phred below 15, or lacked an exact constant-primer or identifier match. High-quality paired reads were merged with COPE v1.2.5, and unique nucleotide sequences were defined as clonotypes. Clonotypes were aligned to IMGT TRBV, TRBD and TRBJ reference segments using MiTCR v1.1. The analysis included only V-J combinations with a frequency above 0.0001, which together covered 99% to 99.2% of the repertoires. The TCS score was defined as the ratio of F50 (clonal expansion) to E x V (chaos), calculated using BLOSUM62-based TCRdist between CDR3 peptides within each V-J. Welch's t-statistics and random forest reduced fewer than 550 V-J features to some 14, which were used in a naive Bayes classifier (R e1071). Using fastp trimming at Q25 and MiXCR clonotype assembly, TCRdb reanalyzed the public sequencing data and kept in-frame beta chains. Identical CDR3 proteins give one entry, which carries the most common genes and DNA. V and J calls and clone size were set by TCRdb, not the authors. The sample yields about 380,000 distinct CDR3 sequences; around 18% were counted once. The leading ten clones occupy 35% to 50% of the sample.

This TCR derives from a young man with Graves' ophthalmopathy. What was sequenced was blood. The sequence links TRBV2 to TRBJ2-1; D gene: possibly TRBD2, on 6 matching bases. CDR3 loop: CASSGGAGGEQFF. The DNA sequence reads TGTGCCAGCAGTGGAGGCGCCGGGGGTGAGCAGTTCTTC.